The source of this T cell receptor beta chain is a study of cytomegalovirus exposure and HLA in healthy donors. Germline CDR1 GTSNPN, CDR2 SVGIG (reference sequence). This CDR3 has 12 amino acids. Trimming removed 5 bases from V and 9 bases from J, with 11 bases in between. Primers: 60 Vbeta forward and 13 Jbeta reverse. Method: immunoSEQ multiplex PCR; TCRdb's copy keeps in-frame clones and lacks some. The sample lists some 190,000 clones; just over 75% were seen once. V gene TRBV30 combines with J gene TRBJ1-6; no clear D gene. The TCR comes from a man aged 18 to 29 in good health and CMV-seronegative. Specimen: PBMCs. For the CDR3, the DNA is TGTGCCTGGCAGAGGGTGGGTTCACCCCTCCACTTT. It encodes CAWQRVGSPLHF.